The T cell receptor (beta chain) under discussion was sequenced for a study of T cell repertoires in cytomegalovirus infection (dated by TCRdb to between 2018 and 2020). Regarding the complete study: The peptide stimulations were aimed at well-studied HLA-B-restricted epitopes as well as recently identified HLA-C-restricted CMV epitopes, whose presentation resists viral immunomodulation. The HLA type of each donor mattered for the analysis, because public TCR beta signatures pointed to carriage of CMV infection along with the matching HLA type. Results and caveats for the whole study, not just this receptor: The ex vivo response was dominated by HLA-C-restricted CMV-specific TCR beta clonotypes, which also provided the single most frequent clonotype in two of eight donors. Carriers of CMV infection plus the relevant HLA type were discriminated by the cumulative frequency of public TCR beta family members in the study cohort and in an independent approximately 360-donor cohort.

TCRdb lists the instrument as Illumina HiSeq 1500. TCRdb redid the processing of the public reads, applying fastp at Q25 and MiXCR, and retained in-frame beta chains. Under each unique CDR3 protein, matching rows form one entry showing the most common genes and DNA. The sample table records around 69,000 distinct CDR3 sequences; more than 20% of these occur just once. Jointly, the top ten make up about 63% of the sample. This clonotype came up a few times. There is no known antigen for this receptor. Base qualities are not at hand, and no much larger clone is one base apart. The treatment or condition label, read with the paper, signifies: in vitro stimulation with specific CMV peptide epitopes to enrich CMV-specific T cells. The trim is 0 bases for V and 4 bases for J, with a gap of 13 bases between the germline ends. Looking up the germline V gene yields CDR1 SGDLS and CDR2 YYNGEE. The CDR3 covers 15 residues, taking in both the cysteine and the phenylalanine. The kept DNA is CDR3 alone, 45 bases in frame from the first base.

Here the chain combines TRBV9 and TRBJ1-2; the D gene remains uncertain. The input for sequencing was CD8+ T cells from cultured PBMCs, taken from culture after CMV antigen stimulation. The TCR originated in a human donor in good health (CMV status not recorded). Some clones in this sample may be carry-over from other donors' samples. The DNA reads TGTGCCAGCAGCGTAGCCGCGACTTCCCCCTATGGCTACACCTTC. Translated, it gives CASSVAATSPYGYTF. Beyond the CDR3, the reference TRBV9 and TRBJ1-2 genes provide the residues; the full variable domain reads: DSGVTQTPKHLITATGQRVTLRCSPRSGDLSVYWYQQSLDQGLQFLIQYYNGEERAKGNILERFSAQQFPDLHSELNLSSLELGDSALYFCASSVAATSPYGYTFGSGTRLTVV.